Only a few counts were recorded for the clone carrying this TCR beta chain. Its target is unknown. Multiplex PCR with BIOMED2 TRB-A/B primer pools amplified TRB rearrangements. TCRdb ran MiXCR on the multiplex PCR reads and lists one entry per CDR3 protein. The sample has 14,000 or so distinct CDR3 sequences; roughly 30% are singletons. This entry is derived from a study of T and B cells in COVID-19 patients. Study-wide background: COVID-19 patients gave peripheral blood either during active infection or after recovery.

Findings and caveats of the study: Few blood samples existed from mildly ill patients during symptoms or early in severe cases. Patients with COVID-19 reportedly showed strongly skewed T cell receptor beta variable and joining gene usage.

V dropped 4 bases and J dropped 10; count of bases not matched to a gene: 17. There are 16 residues in the CDR3. TRB was amplified from about 260-540 ng of blood genomic DNA. The clonotype comes from a human donor who had recovered from COVID-19. The V gene is TRBV12-3 or TRBV12-4, the J gene TRBJ2-5; 8 bases are shared with TRBD1. The material sequenced was blood. This chain's CDR3 is CASSSVGGTGSGDQYF. In DNA form, the CDR3 reads TGTGCCAGCAGTTCGGTAGGGGGGACAGGATCCGGGGACCAGTACTTC.